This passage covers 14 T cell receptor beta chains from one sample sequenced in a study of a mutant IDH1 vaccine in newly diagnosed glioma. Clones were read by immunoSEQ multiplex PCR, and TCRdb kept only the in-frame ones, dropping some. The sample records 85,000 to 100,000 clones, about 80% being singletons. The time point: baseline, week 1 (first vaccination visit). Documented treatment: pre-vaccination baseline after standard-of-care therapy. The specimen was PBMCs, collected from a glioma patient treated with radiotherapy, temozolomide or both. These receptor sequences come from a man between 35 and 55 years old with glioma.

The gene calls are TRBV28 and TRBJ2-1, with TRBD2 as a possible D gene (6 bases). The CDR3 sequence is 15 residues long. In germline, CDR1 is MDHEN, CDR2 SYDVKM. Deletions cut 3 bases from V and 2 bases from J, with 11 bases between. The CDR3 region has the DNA TGTGCCAGCAGTTTTGCGGGGTACGCCTACAATGAGCAGTTCTTC. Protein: CASSFAGYAYNEQFF. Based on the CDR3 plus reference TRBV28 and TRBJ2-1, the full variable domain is DVKVTQSSRYLVKRTGEKVFLECVQDMDHENMFWYRQDPGLGLRLIYFSYDVKMKEKGDIPEGYSVSREKKERFSLILESASTNQTSMYLCASSFAGYAYNEQFFGPGTRLTVL.

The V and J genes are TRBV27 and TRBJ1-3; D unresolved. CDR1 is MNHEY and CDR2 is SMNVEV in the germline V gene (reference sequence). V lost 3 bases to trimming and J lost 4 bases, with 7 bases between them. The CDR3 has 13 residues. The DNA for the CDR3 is TGTGCCAGCAGTTTTGTGGGAGGAAACACCATATATTTT. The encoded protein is CASSFVGGNTIYF.

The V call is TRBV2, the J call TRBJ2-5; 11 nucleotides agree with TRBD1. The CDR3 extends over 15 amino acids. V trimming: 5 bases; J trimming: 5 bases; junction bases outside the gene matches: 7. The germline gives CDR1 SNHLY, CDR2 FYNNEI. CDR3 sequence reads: CASSPRTGGVETQYF. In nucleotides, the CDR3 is TGTGCCAGCAGTCCCCGGACAGGGGGCGTTGAGACCCAGTACTTC. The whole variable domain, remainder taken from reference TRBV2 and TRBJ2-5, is EPEVTQTPSHQVTQMGQEVILRCVPISNHLYFYWYRQILGQKVEFLVSFYNNEISEKSEIFDDQFSVERPDGSNFTLKIRSTKLEDSAMYFCASSPRTGGVETQYFGPGTRLLVL.

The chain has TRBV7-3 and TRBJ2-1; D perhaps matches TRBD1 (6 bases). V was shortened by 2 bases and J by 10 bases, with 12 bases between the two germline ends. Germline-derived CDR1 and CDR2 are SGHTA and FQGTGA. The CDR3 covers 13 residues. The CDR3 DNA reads TGTGCCAGCAGCTTACAGGGTCAGGGGGAGCAGTTCTTC. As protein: CASSLQGQGEQFF.

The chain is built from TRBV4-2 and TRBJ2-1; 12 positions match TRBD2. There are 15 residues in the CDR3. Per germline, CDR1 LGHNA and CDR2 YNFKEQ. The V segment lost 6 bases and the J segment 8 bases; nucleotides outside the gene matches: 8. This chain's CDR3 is CASSWLAGGPDEQFF. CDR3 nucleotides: TGTGCCAGCAGTTGGCTAGCGGGGGGGCCAGATGAGCAGTTCTTC.

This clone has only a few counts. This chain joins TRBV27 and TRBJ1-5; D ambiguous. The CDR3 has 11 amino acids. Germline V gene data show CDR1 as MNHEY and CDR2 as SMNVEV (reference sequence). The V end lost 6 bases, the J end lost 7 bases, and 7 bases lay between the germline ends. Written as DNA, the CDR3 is TGTGCCAGCAGCCCTGGACAGCCCCAGCATTTT. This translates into CASSPGQPQHF.

CDR3 amino acids: CASSQLTTNTEAFF. The CDR3 coding sequence is TGTGCCAGCAGCCAACTCACAACGAACACTGAAGCTTTCTTT. V gene TRBV4-2 combines with J gene TRBJ1-1; the D is unclear. This CDR3 contains 14 residues. The V end lost 2 bases, the J end lost 1 base, and 8 bases lay between the germline ends. Germline V gene lookup returns CDR1 LGHNA and CDR2 YNFKEQ.

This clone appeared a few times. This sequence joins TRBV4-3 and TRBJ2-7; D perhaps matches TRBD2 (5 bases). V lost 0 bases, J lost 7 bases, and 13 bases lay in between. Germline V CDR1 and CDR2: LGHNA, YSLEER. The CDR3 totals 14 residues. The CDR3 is CASSQDRGRGEQYF. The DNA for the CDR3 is TGCGCCAGCAGCCAAGATCGGGGTAGAGGGGAGCAGTACTTC.

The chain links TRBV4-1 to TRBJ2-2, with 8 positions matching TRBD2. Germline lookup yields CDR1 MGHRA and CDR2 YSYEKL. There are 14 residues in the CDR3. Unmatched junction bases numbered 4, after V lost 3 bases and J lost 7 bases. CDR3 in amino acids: CASSHRGGLGELFF. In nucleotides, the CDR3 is TGCGCCAGCAGCCATCGGGGGGGCCTCGGGGAGCTGTTTTTT.

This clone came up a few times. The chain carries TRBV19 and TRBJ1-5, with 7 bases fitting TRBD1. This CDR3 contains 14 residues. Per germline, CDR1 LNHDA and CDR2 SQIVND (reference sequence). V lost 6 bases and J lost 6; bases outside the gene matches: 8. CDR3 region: CASRGQGVSQPQHF. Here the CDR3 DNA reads TGTGCCAGTAGAGGGCAGGGGGTGAGTCAGCCCCAGCATTTT. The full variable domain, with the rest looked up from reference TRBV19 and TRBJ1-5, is DGGITQSPKYLFRKEGQNVTLSCEQNLNHDAMYWYRQDPGQGLRLIYYSQIVNDFQKGDIAEGYSVSREKKESFPLTVTSAQKNPTAFYLCASRGQGVSQPQHFGDGTRLSIL.

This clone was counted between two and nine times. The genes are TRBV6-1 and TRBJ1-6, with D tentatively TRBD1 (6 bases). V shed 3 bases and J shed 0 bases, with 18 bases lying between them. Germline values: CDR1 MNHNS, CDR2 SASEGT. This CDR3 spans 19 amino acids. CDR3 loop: CASSDPPWGRSSYNSPLHF. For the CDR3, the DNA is TGTGCCAGCAGTGACCCTCCGTGGGGGCGGAGCTCCTATAATTCACCCCTCCACTTT.

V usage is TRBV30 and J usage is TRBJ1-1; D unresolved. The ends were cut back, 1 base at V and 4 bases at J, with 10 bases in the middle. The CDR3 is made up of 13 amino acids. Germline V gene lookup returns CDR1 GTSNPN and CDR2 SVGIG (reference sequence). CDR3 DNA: TGTGCCTGGAGTGCGACTTCCCGCACTGAAGCTTTCTTT. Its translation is CAWSATSRTEAFF.

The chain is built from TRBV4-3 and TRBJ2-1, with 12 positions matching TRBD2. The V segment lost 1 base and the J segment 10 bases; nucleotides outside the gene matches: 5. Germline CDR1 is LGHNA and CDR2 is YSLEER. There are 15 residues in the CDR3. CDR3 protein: CASSQGLAGAREQFF. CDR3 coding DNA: TGCGCCAGCAGCCAAGGACTAGCGGGAGCCCGGGAGCAGTTCTTC.

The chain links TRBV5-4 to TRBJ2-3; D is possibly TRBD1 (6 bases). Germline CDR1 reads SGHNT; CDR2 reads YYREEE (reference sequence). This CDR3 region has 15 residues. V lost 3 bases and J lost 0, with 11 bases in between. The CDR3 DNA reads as TGTGCCAGCAGCTCTGGACAGCAAAGCACAGATACGCAGTATTTT. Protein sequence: CASSSGQQSTDTQYF.